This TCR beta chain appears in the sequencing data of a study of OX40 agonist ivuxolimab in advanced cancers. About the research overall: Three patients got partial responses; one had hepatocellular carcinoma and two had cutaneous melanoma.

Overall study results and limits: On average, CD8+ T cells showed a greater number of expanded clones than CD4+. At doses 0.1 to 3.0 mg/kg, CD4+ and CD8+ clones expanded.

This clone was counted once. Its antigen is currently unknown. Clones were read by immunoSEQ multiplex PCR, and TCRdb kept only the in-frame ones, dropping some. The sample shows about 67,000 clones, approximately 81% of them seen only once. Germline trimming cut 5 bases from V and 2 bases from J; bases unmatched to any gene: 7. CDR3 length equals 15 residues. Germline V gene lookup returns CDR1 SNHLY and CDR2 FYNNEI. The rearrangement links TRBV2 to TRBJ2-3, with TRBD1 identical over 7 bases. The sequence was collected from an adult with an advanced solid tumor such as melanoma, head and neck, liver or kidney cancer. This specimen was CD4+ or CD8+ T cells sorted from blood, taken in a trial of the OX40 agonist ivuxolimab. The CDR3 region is CASSLGQAATDTQYF. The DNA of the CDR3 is TGTGCCAGCAGTCTAGGACAGGCTGCCACAGATACGCAGTATTTT.